The 32 T cell receptor beta chains below were found in one sample sequenced in a study of blood T cell repertoires in COVID-19. Assay: immunoSEQ multiplex PCR; the TCRdb copy retains only in-frame clones and omits some. The sample contains approximately 250,000 clones, about 91% of which appear only once. Sequencing was performed on PBMCs or T cells enriched from blood (not recorded which). The receptors were gathered from a middle-aged woman with acute COVID-19.

The CDR3 DNA follows: TGTGCCAGCAGCTTCCTAGCGGGAGGGTACGAGCAGTACGTC. This sequence encodes CASSFLAGGYEQYV. This chain uses TRBV7-9 with TRBJ2-7; 12 positions match TRBD2. Germline CDR1 reads SEHNR; CDR2 reads FQNEAQ (reference sequence). The CDR3 contains 14 residues. Unmatched junction bases numbered 1, after V lost 3 bases and J lost 4 bases.

This clone was counted only a few times. Different DNA sequences within this sample yield the same CDR3. This rearrangement joins TRBV7-8 to TRBJ1-3; the match to TRBD1 covers 10 bases. CDR1 SGHVS and CDR2 FQNEAQ come from the germline V gene. Losses at the gene ends were 5 bases for V and 4 bases for J; bases not matched to a gene: 2. The CDR3 has 14 amino acids. CDR3 residues: CASSRQGAGNTIYF. The CDR3 coding sequence is TGTGCCAGCAGCCGACAGGGGGCAGGAAACACCATATATTTT.

The J gene is TRBJ1-1, the V gene TRBV27; weak D call: TRBD1 (6 bases). The CDR3 totals 12 residues. Germline V gene lookup returns CDR1 MNHEY and CDR2 SMNVEV (reference sequence). V shed 5 bases and J shed 3 bases, with 7 bases lying between them. CDR3 protein: CASSQGYTEAFF. The CDR3 DNA sequence: TGTGCCAGCAGTCAGGGGTACACTGAAGCTTTCTTT.

The chain recombines TRBV28 with TRBJ1-4, with D possibly TRBD1 on 5 matching bases. Trimming took 1 base from V and 15 from J, leaving 12 bases between them. This CDR3 is built from 12 residues. CDR1 MDHEN and CDR2 SYDVKM come from the germline V gene. CDR3 in amino acids: CASSLSEGEVFF. CDR3 in DNA: TGTGCCAGCAGTTTATCGGAAGGGGAGGTGTTTTTT. Full variable domain (rest looked up from reference TRBV28 and TRBJ1-4): DVKVTQSSRYLVKRTGEKVFLECVQDMDHENMFWYRQDPGLGLRLIYFSYDVKMKEKGDIPEGYSVSREKKERFSLILESASTNQTSMYLCASSLSEGEVFFGSGTQLSVL.

This clone appeared once. The V and J genes are TRBV7-8 and TRBJ2-7; 7 bases agree with TRBD2. The CDR3 covers 13 residues. CDR1 and CDR2 from the germline V gene are SGHVS and FQNEAQ. V lost 1 base to trimming and J lost 5 bases; unmatched junction nucleotides: 2. The CDR3 loop reads CASSLGGGDEQYV. The CDR3 DNA reads TGTGCCAGCAGCTTAGGGGGGGGTGACGAGCAGTACGTC.

The chain combines TRBV7-3 with TRBJ2-1; TRBD1 matches at 9 bases. Germline V gives CDR1 SGHTA, CDR2 FQGTGA. The CDR3 runs 15 residues. The trim removed 3 bases at V and 6 bases at J, leaving 6 bases unmatched. CDR3 in DNA: TGTGCCAGCAGCTTCGGGACAGGGATTCGCAATGAGCAGTTCTTC. As protein: CASSFGTGIRNEQFF.

The chain carries TRBV15 and TRBJ1-2, with a tentative D call TRBD1 (5 bases). Trimming left V 0 bases short and J 2 bases short, with 13 bases between. Germline CDR1 and CDR2: LNHNV and YYDKDF (reference sequence). The length of the CDR3 is 16 residues. For the CDR3, the DNA is TGTGCCACCAGCAGAGATCGGCAGGGATCCAACTATGGCTACACCTTC. Translating it yields CATSRDRQGSNYGYTF.

V and J are TRBV28 and TRBJ2-1, with 12 bases matching TRBD2. Germline CDR1 is MDHEN and CDR2 is SYDVKM. Trimming took 6 bases from V and 15 from J; bases not matched to a gene: 12. This CDR3 is 14 amino acids long. The CDR3 region is CASSSTSGRVESFF. Here the CDR3 DNA reads TGTGCCAGCAGCTCGACTAGCGGGAGAGTCGAGTCGTTCTTC.

The chain couples TRBV28 to TRBJ1-2; D not certain. CDR3 length equals 11 residues. The V gene lost 6 bases and the J gene lost 5 bases, with 7 bases spanning the gap. Germline values: CDR1 MDHEN, CDR2 SYDVKM. The CDR3 loop reads CASSPTYGYTF. CDR3 DNA sequence: TGTGCCAGCAGCCCTACTTATGGCTACACCTTC.

The chain is built from TRBV28 and TRBJ2-3, with a possible D match to TRBD1 (6 bases). The CDR3 length is 15 residues. Germline values: CDR1 MDHEN, CDR2 SYDVKM. V was shortened by 5 bases and J by 3 bases, with 15 bases between the two germline ends. CDR3 DNA sequence: TGTGCCAGCAGTGCCCCCGGACAGAGGACAGATACGCAGTATTTT. This gives the protein CASSAPGQRTDTQYF.

This clone was observed a handful of times. This sequence joins TRBV10-3 and TRBJ2-5, with 13 bases aligning to TRBD2. In germline, CDR1 is ENHRY, CDR2 SYGVKD. The V and J ends lost 4 bases and 1 base, in that order; junction bases with no gene match: 0. The CDR3 totals 15 residues. In DNA form, the CDR3 reads TGTGCCATCAGTGGGACTAGCGGGGGCCAAGAGACCCAGTACTTC. Translated, it gives CAISGTSGGQETQYF.

V usage is TRBV30 and J usage is TRBJ1-5; TRBD1 matches at 7 bases. The germline V gene encodes CDR1 GTSNPN and CDR2 SVGIG (reference sequence). V shed 2 bases and J 4 bases; nucleotides not matched to a gene: 11. The CDR3 is made up of 16 amino acids. In nucleotides, the CDR3 is TGTGCCTGGAGTCCGGGACAGAGTATAAGAAATCAGCCCCAGCATTTT. The encoded protein is CAWSPGQSIRNQPQHF.

The chain links TRBV19 to TRBJ1-1; no reliable D call. Germline V CDR1 and CDR2: LNHDA, SQIVND (reference sequence). Trimming took off 3 bases at V and 3 bases at J, with 11 bases between the two ends. The CDR3 length is 14 residues. CDR3 protein: CASSMEVWDTEAFF. The CDR3 DNA follows: TGTGCCAGTAGTATGGAGGTCTGGGACACTGAAGCTTTCTTT.

The chain couples TRBV5-1 to TRBJ1-2, with 7 positions matching TRBD1. The CDR3 loop spans 14 amino acids. Germline V gives CDR1 SGHRS, CDR2 YFSETQ. V was pared by 4 bases and J by 3 bases, with 6 bases of the junction left unmatched. In DNA, the CDR3 is TGCGCCAGCAGCCCCGGACAGGAGCACTATGGCTACACCTTC. This encodes CASSPGQEHYGYTF.

The V gene is TRBV25-1, the J gene TRBJ2-7; 10 positions agree with TRBD2. This CDR3 spans 16 amino acids. V lost 1 base, J lost 6 bases, and 9 bases stayed unmatched. CDR1 and CDR2 (germline): MGHDK, SYGVNS. The DNA of the CDR3 is TGTGCCAGCAGTGAATCGGGAAGCGGGAGGGCCTTCGAGCAGTACTTC. Amino acids: CASSESGSGRAFEQYF.

The chain couples TRBV21-1 to TRBJ1-1; no DNA check was done on the table's D call, TRBD1. TRBV21-1 is designated a pseudogene. CDR3 length: 19 amino acids. The CDR3 nucleotides are TGTGCCAGCAGCGTCGTCCTGTGGGGGACAGGACACATGAACACTGAAGCTTTCTTT. It is translated as CASSVVLWGTGHMNTEAFF.

A word on this clone: Other nucleotide sequences from this sample produce the same CDR3. This chain connects TRBV9 to TRBJ2-7, with 8 bases lining up with TRBD1. There are 14 residues in the CDR3. Trimming at V came to 0 bases and at J to 4 bases, leaving 3 bases not matched to a gene. Germline assignment: CDR1 SGDLS and CDR2 YYNGEE. This CDR3 is CASSVGQGAYEQYF. CDR3 DNA sequence: TGTGCCAGCAGCGTAGGGCAGGGGGCGTACGAGCAGTACTTC.

This clone was seen only once. The genes are TRBV7-2 and TRBJ1-5; D perhaps matches TRBD1 (6 bases). The germline V and J ends were trimmed by 2 bases and 3 bases, with 14 bases remaining between them. The germline gives CDR1 SGHTA, CDR2 FQGNSA. The CDR3 spans 16 residues. The CDR3 nucleotides are TGTGCCAGCAGCTTATCACAGGGAGGGGTCAATCAGCCCCAGCATTTT. It yields the protein CASSLSQGGVNQPQHF. The full variable domain, completed using reference TRBV7-2 and TRBJ1-5, is GAGVSQSPSNKVTEKGKDVELRCDPISGHTALYWYRQSLGQGLEFLIYFQGNSAPDKSGLPSDRFSAERTGGSVSTLTIQRTQQEDSAVYLCASSLSQGGVNQPQHFGDGTRLSIL.

The V call is TRBV18, the J call TRBJ1-2; D may be TRBD1 (5 bases). Germline CDR1 and CDR2: KGHSH and LQKENI. The germline V and J ends were trimmed by 6 bases and 1 base, with 12 bases remaining between them. This CDR3 is 14 amino acids long. CDR3 sequence reads: CASSEGMFNYGYTF. Here the CDR3 DNA reads TGTGCCAGCTCGGAGGGGATGTTTAACTATGGCTACACCTTC.

To note about this clone: The junction differs from germline at one of its ends, possibly a read error. The chain links TRBV7-7 to TRBJ2-3; 9 bases match TRBD1. The CDR3 has 15 amino acids. Germline V gene data show CDR1 as SSHAT and CDR2 as FNYEAQ (reference sequence). CDR3 protein: CASSPGTGSTDTQYF. The CDR3 DNA reads TGTGCTAGCAGCCCCGGGACAGGGAGCACAGATACGCAGTATTTT. Based on the CDR3 plus reference TRBV7-7 and TRBJ2-3, the full variable domain is GAGVSQSPRYKVTKRGQDVTLRCDPISSHATLYWYQQALGQGPEFLTYFNYEAQPDKSGLPSDRFSAERPEGSISTLTIQRTEQRDSAMYRCASSPGTGSTDTQYFGPGTRLTVL.

This chain links TRBV28 with TRBJ1-1, with 8 bases fitting TRBD1. Germline lookup yields CDR1 MDHEN and CDR2 SYDVKM. V shed 6 bases and J 4 bases; nucleotides not matched to a gene: 16. This CDR3 is 17 amino acids long. The CDR3 nucleotides read TGTGCCAGCAGCCCCGTGACAGGGGTCCCTAGGAGCACTGAAGCTTTCTTT. Amino acids: CASSPVTGVPRSTEAFF.

The rearrangement uses TRBV12-5 and TRBJ2-2; 12 nucleotides match TRBD2. The J segment lost 6 bases and the V segment lost 2 bases, leaving 1 base of the junction unmatched. The CDR3 totals 15 residues. CDR1 and CDR2 from the germline V gene are LGHNT and FRNRAP. The CDR3 sequence: CASGLRLAGAGELFF. In DNA form, the CDR3 reads TGTGCTAGTGGTTTGAGACTAGCGGGAGCCGGGGAGCTGTTTTTT.

The CDR3 DNA is TGTGCCAGCAGTGAGTCTCAGAATAGCAATCAGCCCCAGCATTTT. It yields the protein CASSESQNSNQPQHF. The chain is built from TRBV2 and TRBJ1-5; no firm D call. CDR3 size: 15 residues. V lost 3 bases, J lost 0 bases, and 9 bases lay in between. Germline V CDR1 and CDR2: SNHLY, FYNNEI.

This chain connects TRBV21-1 to TRBJ1-3; the table gives TRBD1 as D, unverified against the DNA. TRBV21-1 is flagged as a pseudogene. The CDR3 consists of 18 residues. The CDR3 here is CASSKLGRGRSSGNTIYF. The CDR3 nucleotides read TGTGCCAGCAGCAAGTTGGGCAGGGGGCGCAGCTCTGGAAACACCATATATTTT.

V is TRBV7-8 and J is TRBJ2-7, with a weak D call TRBD2 (5 bases). The V gene's germline CDR1 is SGHVS and CDR2 FQNEAQ. V was cut by 2 bases and J by 4 bases, with 9 bases left in between. This CDR3 is built from 13 residues. The CDR3 DNA reads TGTGCCAGCAGCTTACTAGCAAAATACGAGCAGTACTTC. Translation gives CASSLLAKYEQYF. The variable domain in full, completed from reference TRBV7-8 and TRBJ2-7, reads GAGVSQSPRYKVAKRGQDVALRCDPISGHVSLFWYQQALGQGPEFLTYFQNEAQLDKSGLPSDRFFAERPEGSVSTLKIQRTQQEDSAVYLCASSLLAKYEQYFGPGTRLTVT.

The chain recombines TRBV28 with TRBJ2-3; D is possibly TRBD2 (6 bases). The CDR3 has 17 amino acids. Germline V gives CDR1 MDHEN, CDR2 SYDVKM. V lost 0 bases, J lost 5 bases, and 18 bases lay in between. CDR3 in amino acids: CASSLWARTTPKDTQYF. The CDR3 region has the DNA TGTGCCAGCAGTTTATGGGCTCGGACTACTCCGAAAGATACGCAGTATTTT.

This sequence joins TRBV5-1 and TRBJ2-1; 8 bases map to TRBD1. The CDR3 covers 18 residues. The V and J ends lost 0 bases and 3 bases, in that order; junction bases with no gene match: 11. Germline assignment: CDR1 SGHRS and CDR2 YFSETQ. The CDR3 region has the DNA TGCGCCAGCAGCTTGGCGCCCGCCCAGGGGGCGGTCTACAATGAGCAGTTCTTC. Translating gives CASSLAPAQGAVYNEQFF.

The gene calls are TRBV19 and TRBJ1-5, with a tentative D call TRBD1 (5 bases). Trimming cost V 5 bases and J 8 bases, with 16 bases left between them. This CDR3 region has 14 residues. Germline lookup yields CDR1 LNHDA and CDR2 SQIVND (reference sequence). In DNA, the CDR3 is TGTGCCAGTAGTTCGCCGGTCGGCAGGGAGCCCCAGCATTTT. Its translation: CASSSPVGREPQHF. The variable domain in full, with the rest retrieved from reference TRBV19 and TRBJ1-5, is DGGITQSPKYLFRKEGQNVTLSCEQNLNHDAMYWYRQDPGQGLRLIYYSQIVNDFQKGDIAEGYSVSREKKESFPLTVTSAQKNPTAFYLCASSSPVGREPQHFGDGTRLSIL.

The chain carries TRBV21-1 and TRBJ2-1; the DNA was not used to check the table's D call, TRBD1. TRBV21-1 is assigned pseudogene status. The CDR3 contains 16 residues. CDR3 in amino acids: CASSKYRGFYRNEQFF. The CDR3 DNA reads as TGTGCCAGCAGCAAATACAGGGGTTTTTACCGCAATGAGCAGTTCTTC.

The chain uses TRBV12-3 or TRBV12-4 and TRBJ2-7, with D perhaps matching TRBD1 (5 bases). The V end lost 3 bases, the J end lost 5 bases, and 11 bases lay between the germline ends. The CDR3 has 13 amino acids. The CDR3 nucleotides read TGTGCCAGCAGTTTGAGTAGGGGCCACGAGCAGTACGTC. Amino acid sequence: CASSLSRGHEQYV.

There are a few counts of this clone. The gene calls are TRBV27 and TRBJ2-7; the D gene is possibly TRBD2 (6 bases). Germline CDR1 is MNHEY and CDR2 is SMNVEV (reference sequence). The V end was cut by 4 bases, the J end by 7 bases, with 17 bases between. The CDR3 consists of 14 residues. The CDR3 is CASSSRPSREEQYF. In DNA, the CDR3 is TGTGCCAGCAGTTCTAGACCATCCCGGGAGGAGCAGTACTTC.

This chain connects TRBV6-2 or TRBV6-3 to TRBJ2-2; 9 bases line up with TRBD2. The length of the CDR3 is 18 residues. Germline assignment: CDR1 MNHEY and CDR2 SVGEGT. The junction had 13 bases not matched to a gene; V was cut back by 4 bases and J by 4 bases. CDR3 sequence: CASSSNLLAGVGTGELFF. CDR3 bases: TGTGCCAGCAGTTCCAACCTTTTAGCGGGAGTAGGCACCGGGGAGCTGTTTTTT.